This TCR beta chain was profiled in a study of T-cell reconstitution after alpha-beta-depleted transplantation in children. Study-level points and caveats: One year after transplant, T-cell counts and diversity came mostly from newly produced T cells. Several hundred graft clones that had expanded were reportedly the source of alpha-beta T cells about two months after transplant.

TCRbeta library preparation incorporated unique molecular identifiers. TCRdb ran MiXCR on the PCR reads and lists one entry per CDR3 protein. This table has around 200,000 distinct CDR3 sequences, about 8.2% appearing once. Concerning this clonotype itself: The antigen is unknown.

This specimen was PBMCs, mostly from graft donor cells, taken 360 days after TCRalphabeta/CD19-depleted stem cell transplant. The TCR was taken from a male patient aged 2 to 10 who had a stem cell transplant for acute myeloid leukemia, so the T cells may come from the graft donor.

CDR3 region: CASSLQGQGDTIYF. The CDR3 nucleotides read TGTGCCAGCAGCTTACAGGGACAGGGGGACACCATATATTTT. This chain joins TRBV7-8 and TRBJ1-3; TRBD1 aligns across 11 bases. This CDR3 spans 14 amino acids. CDR1 and CDR2 from the germline V gene are SGHVS and FQNEAQ. The ends lost 2 bases at V and 8 bases at J; junction bases unmatched: 2.